A selection of T cell receptor beta chains follows, all from one sample in a study of T cells in Graves' hyperthyroidism and ophthalmopathy. TCRdb passed the multiplex PCR reads through MiXCR, listing each CDR3 protein once. The table has some 760,000 distinct CDR3 sequences, 14% seen once; the top ten hold roughly a tenth. The specimen sequenced was blood. These receptors were collected from a woman aged 18-29 years with Graves' hyperthyroidism. CDR3s include the opening cysteine and the closing phenylalanine or tryptophan. Size tells how often a clone was seen (once, few, many) or the class of an expanded clone, and some rows leave it out.

v_gene: TRBV28; abundance: many; j_gene: TRBJ2-1; len: 13; CDR3aa: CASSLGDPNEQFF
v_gene: TRBV30; abundance: NA; j_gene: TRBJ2-2; len: 14; CDR3aa: CAWRAGGNTGELFF
v_gene: TRBV7-9; abundance: few; j_gene: TRBJ1-5; len: 18; CDR3aa: CASSLVAVGRGLNQPQHF
v_gene: TRBV7-3; abundance: many; j_gene: TRBJ2-1; len: 15; CDR3aa: CASSQMGLFGNEQFF
v_gene: TRBV28; abundance: NA; j_gene: TRBJ2-1; len: 13; CDR3aa: CASTSLRVNEQFF
v_gene: TRBV9; abundance: NA; j_gene: TRBJ2-1; len: 14; CDR3aa: CASSVAGRYNEQFF
v_gene: TRBV19; abundance: NA; j_gene: TRBJ2-3; len: 17; CDR3aa: CASSIDGPGKGKDTQYF
v_gene: TRBV28; abundance: many; j_gene: TRBJ2-7; len: 15; CDR3aa: CASSFSGRASYEQYF
v_gene: TRBV7-8; abundance: NA; j_gene: TRBJ1-4; len: 15; CDR3aa: CASSLAGRADEKLFF
v_gene: TRBV7-9; abundance: many; j_gene: TRBJ2-1; len: 12; CDR3aa: CASKISYNEQFF
v_gene: TRBV2; abundance: many; j_gene: TRBJ1-1; len: 13; CDR3aa: CAGSLRLNTEAFF
v_gene: TRBV2; abundance: once; j_gene: TRBJ2-7; len: 12; CDR3aa: CAKTSGTYEQYF
v_gene: TRBV27; abundance: many; j_gene: TRBJ2-7; len: 14; CDR3aa: CASSATGGGYEQYF
v_gene: TRBV19; abundance: NA; j_gene: TRBJ1-3; len: 15; CDR3aa: CASSIGRQESNTIYF
v_gene: TRBV7-2; abundance: many; j_gene: TRBJ1-2; len: 15; CDR3aa: CASSPGGGQPYGYTF
v_gene: TRBV20-1; abundance: few; j_gene: TRBJ1-4; len: 14; CDR3aa: CSARGPTGQGKLFF
v_gene: TRBV3-1; abundance: many; j_gene: TRBJ1-4; len: 13; CDR3aa: CASSWTGGEKLFF
v_gene: TRBV15; abundance: many; j_gene: TRBJ1-3; len: 15; CDR3aa: CATSRYRSAGNTIYF
v_gene: TRBV5-1; abundance: many; j_gene: TRBJ2-5; len: 14; CDR3aa: CASSLVGQQETQYF
v_gene: TRBV25-1; abundance: NA; j_gene: TRBJ2-2; len: 16; CDR3aa: CASSEPGGLNTGELFF
v_gene: TRBV6-2/TRBV6-3; abundance: many; j_gene: TRBJ2-7; len: 15; CDR3aa: CASSYPNKGSYEQYF
v_gene: TRBV9; abundance: NA; j_gene: TRBJ1-3; len: 15; CDR3aa: CASSVGQVPEGTIYF
v_gene: TRBV20-1; abundance: NA; j_gene: TRBJ1-2; len: 15; CDR3aa: CSALPRDSPNYGYTF
v_gene: TRBV7-9; abundance: NA; j_gene: TRBJ1-3; len: 16; CDR3aa: CASSLKSSGAGNTIYF
v_gene: TRBV18; abundance: many; j_gene: TRBJ2-1; len: 16; CDR3aa: CASSPQLAGGNNEQFF
v_gene: TRBV4-1; abundance: NA; j_gene: TRBJ2-3; len: 19; CDR3aa: CASSHPGTSGRGFTDTQYF
v_gene: TRBV24-1; abundance: NA; j_gene: TRBJ2-2; len: 16; CDR3aa: CATSDWGTGNTGELFF
v_gene: TRBV11-2; abundance: few; j_gene: TRBJ1-5; len: 16; CDR3aa: CASGSHPGTGNQPQHF
v_gene: TRBV7-9; abundance: many; j_gene: TRBJ2-7; len: 14; CDR3aa: CASSPTTGIDEQYF
v_gene: TRBV20-1; abundance: few; j_gene: TRBJ2-3; len: 13; CDR3aa: CSATERVANTQYF
v_gene: TRBV20-1; abundance: NA; j_gene: TRBJ2-5; len: 16; CDR3aa: CSARDIGAGSQETQYF
v_gene: TRBV14; abundance: NA; j_gene: TRBJ2-2; len: 17; CDR3aa: CASTSRWDGQNTGELFF
v_gene: TRBV20-1; abundance: many; j_gene: TRBJ2-1; len: 17; CDR3aa: CSASRTSGIVSYNEQFF
v_gene: TRBV4-2; abundance: few; j_gene: TRBJ2-7; len: 13; CDR3aa: CASSQELRDEQYF
v_gene: TRBV4-2; abundance: NA; j_gene: TRBJ2-1; len: 14; CDR3aa: CASSRPGVYNEQFF
v_gene: TRBV28; abundance: many; j_gene: TRBJ1-1; len: 14; CDR3aa: CASRQGARNTEAFF
v_gene: TRBV7-9; abundance: many; j_gene: TRBJ2-1; len: 19; CDR3aa: CASSPTSKGRGGTYNEQFF
v_gene: TRBV18; abundance: many; j_gene: TRBJ1-1; len: 14; CDR3aa: CASRTGAMNTEAFF
v_gene: TRBV18; abundance: many; j_gene: TRBJ1-4; len: 14; CDR3aa: CASSSTSTNEKLFF
v_gene: TRBV2; abundance: many; j_gene: TRBJ2-1; len: 15; CDR3aa: CASSPLARTYNEQFF
v_gene: TRBV12-3/TRBV12-4; abundance: many; j_gene: TRBJ2-2; len: 15; CDR3aa: CASSLTELRTGELFF
v_gene: TRBV7-9; abundance: NA; j_gene: TRBJ2-2; len: 16; CDR3aa: CASSLGGTATTGELFF
v_gene: TRBV4-1; abundance: NA; j_gene: TRBJ2-7; len: 15; CDR3aa: CASSQDRGLSYEQYF
v_gene: TRBV5-1; abundance: few; j_gene: TRBJ2-3; len: 16; CDR3aa: CASTASRGRATDTQYF
v_gene: TRBV6-1; abundance: few; j_gene: TRBJ1-4; len: 14; CDR3aa: CASSYSGGLEKLFF
v_gene: TRBV12-3/TRBV12-4; abundance: many; j_gene: TRBJ2-3; len: 17; CDR3aa: CASSFRTSGRHTDTQYF
v_gene: TRBV3-2; abundance: NA; j_gene: TRBJ2-7; len: 16; CDR3aa: CASSQDSRTRYGEQYF
v_gene: TRBV5-5; abundance: NA; j_gene: TRBJ2-7; len: 15; CDR3aa: CASSLGQGIAYEQYF
v_gene: TRBV28; abundance: many; j_gene: TRBJ1-1; len: 13; CDR3aa: CAARTRKTTEAFF
v_gene: TRBV11-2; abundance: many; j_gene: TRBJ2-7; len: 15; CDR3aa: CASSLVGAGPYEQYF